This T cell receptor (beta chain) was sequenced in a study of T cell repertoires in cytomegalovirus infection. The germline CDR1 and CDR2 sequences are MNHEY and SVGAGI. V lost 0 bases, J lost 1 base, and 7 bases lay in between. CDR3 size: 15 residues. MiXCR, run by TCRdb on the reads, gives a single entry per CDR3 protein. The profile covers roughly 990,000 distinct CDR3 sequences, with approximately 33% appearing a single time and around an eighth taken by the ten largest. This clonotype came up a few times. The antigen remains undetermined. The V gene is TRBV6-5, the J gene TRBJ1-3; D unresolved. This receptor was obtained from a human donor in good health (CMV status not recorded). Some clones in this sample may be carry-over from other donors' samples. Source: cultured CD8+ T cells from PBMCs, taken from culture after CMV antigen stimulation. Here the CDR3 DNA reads TGTGCCAGCAGTTACTCGAGCGGGTCTGGAAACACCATATATTTT. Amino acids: CASSYSSGSGNTIYF.